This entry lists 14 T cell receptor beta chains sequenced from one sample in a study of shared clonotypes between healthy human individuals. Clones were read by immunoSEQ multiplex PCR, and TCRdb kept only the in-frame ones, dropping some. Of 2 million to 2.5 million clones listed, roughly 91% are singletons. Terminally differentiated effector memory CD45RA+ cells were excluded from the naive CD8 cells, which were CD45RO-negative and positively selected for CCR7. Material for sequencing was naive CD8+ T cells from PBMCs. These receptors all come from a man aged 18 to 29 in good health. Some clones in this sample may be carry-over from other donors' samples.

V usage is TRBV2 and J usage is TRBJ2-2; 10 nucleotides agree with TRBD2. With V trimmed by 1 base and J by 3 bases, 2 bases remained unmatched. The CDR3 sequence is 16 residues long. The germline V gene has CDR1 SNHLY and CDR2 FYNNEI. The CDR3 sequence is CASSEGTSGYTGELFF. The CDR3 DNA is TGTGCCAGCAGTGAAGGGACTAGCGGATACACCGGGGAGCTGTTTTTT. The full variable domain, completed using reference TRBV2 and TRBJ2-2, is EPEVTQTPSHQVTQMGQEVILRCVPISNHLYFYWYRQILGQKVEFLVSFYNNEISEKSEIFDDQFSVERPDGSNFTLKIRSTKLEDSAMYFCASSEGTSGYTGELFFGEGSRLTVL.

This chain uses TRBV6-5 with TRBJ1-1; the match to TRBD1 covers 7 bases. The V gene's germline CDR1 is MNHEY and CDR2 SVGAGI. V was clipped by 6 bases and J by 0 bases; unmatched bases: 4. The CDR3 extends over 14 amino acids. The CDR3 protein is CASSHRGLNTEAFF. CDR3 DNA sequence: TGTGCCAGCAGCCACAGGGGATTGAACACTGAAGCTTTCTTT.

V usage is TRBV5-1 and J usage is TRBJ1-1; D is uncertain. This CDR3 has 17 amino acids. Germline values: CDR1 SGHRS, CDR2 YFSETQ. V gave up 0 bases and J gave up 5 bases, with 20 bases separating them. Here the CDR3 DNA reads TGCGCCAGCAGCTTGGGCGGGGATAGAGGGCCTAGGACTGAAGCTTTCTTT. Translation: CASSLGGDRGPRTEAFF.

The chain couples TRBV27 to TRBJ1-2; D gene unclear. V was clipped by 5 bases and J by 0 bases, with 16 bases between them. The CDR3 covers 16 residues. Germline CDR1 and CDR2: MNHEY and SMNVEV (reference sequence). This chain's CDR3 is CASSPSDGEANYGYTF. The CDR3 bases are TGTGCCAGCAGTCCCTCAGACGGCGAGGCTAACTATGGCTACACCTTC.

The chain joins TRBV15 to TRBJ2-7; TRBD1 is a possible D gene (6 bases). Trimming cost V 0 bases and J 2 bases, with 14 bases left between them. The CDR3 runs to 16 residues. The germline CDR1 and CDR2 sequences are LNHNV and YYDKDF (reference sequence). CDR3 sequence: CATSRDKGVFTYEQYF. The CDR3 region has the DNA TGTGCCACCAGCAGAGATAAGGGGGTCTTTACCTACGAGCAGTACTTC.

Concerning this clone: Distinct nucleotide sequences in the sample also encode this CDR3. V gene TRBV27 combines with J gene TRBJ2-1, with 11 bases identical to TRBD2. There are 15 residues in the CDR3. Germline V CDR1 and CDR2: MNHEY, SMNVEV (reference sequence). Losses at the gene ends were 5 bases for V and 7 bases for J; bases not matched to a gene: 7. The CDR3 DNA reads TGTGCCAGCAGTCCCCGACTAGCGGGGTATAATGAGCAGTTCTTC. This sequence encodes CASSPRLAGYNEQFF.

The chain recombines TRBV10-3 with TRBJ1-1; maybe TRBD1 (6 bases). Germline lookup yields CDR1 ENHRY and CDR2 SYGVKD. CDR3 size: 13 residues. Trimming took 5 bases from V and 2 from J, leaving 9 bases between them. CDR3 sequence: CAISWGANTEAFF. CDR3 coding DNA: TGTGCCATCAGTTGGGGGGCCAACACTGAAGCTTTCTTT.

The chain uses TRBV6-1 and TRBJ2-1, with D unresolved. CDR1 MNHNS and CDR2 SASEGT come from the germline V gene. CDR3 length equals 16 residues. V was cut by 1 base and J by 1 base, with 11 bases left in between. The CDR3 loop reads CASSEGGFVSYNEQFF. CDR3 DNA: TGTGCCAGCAGTGAAGGCGGATTTGTGTCCTACAATGAGCAGTTCTTC.

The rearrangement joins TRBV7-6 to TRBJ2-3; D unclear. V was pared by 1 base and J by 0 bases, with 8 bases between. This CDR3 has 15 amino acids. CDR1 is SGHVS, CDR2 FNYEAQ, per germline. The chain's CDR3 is CASSLGVSSTDTQYF. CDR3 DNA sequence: TGTGCCAGCAGCTTAGGTGTATCGAGCACAGATACGCAGTATTTT.

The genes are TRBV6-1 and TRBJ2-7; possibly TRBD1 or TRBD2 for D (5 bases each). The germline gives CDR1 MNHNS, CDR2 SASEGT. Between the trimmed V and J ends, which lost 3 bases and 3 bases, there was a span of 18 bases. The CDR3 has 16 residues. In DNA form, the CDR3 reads TGTGCCAGCAGTGAGTGGGCGGCAGGGAGAATCTACGAGCAGTACTTC. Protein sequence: CASSEWAAGRIYEQYF.

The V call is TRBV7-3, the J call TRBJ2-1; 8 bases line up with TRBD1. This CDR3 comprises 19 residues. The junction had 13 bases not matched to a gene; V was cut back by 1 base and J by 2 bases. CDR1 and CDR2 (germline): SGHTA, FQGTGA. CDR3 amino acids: CASSLIGQGATFPYNEQFF. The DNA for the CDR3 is TGTGCCAGCAGCTTAATAGGTCAGGGGGCAACATTCCCCTACAATGAGCAGTTCTTC.

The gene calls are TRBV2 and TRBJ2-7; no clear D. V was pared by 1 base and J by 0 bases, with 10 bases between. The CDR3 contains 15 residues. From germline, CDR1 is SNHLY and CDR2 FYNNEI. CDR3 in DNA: TGTGCCAGCAGTGAAGGACGGTCGAGCTCCTACGAGCAGTACTTC. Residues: CASSEGRSSSYEQYF. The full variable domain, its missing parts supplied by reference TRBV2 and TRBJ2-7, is EPEVTQTPSHQVTQMGQEVILRCVPISNHLYFYWYRQILGQKVEFLVSFYNNEISEKSEIFDDQFSVERPDGSNFTLKIRSTKLEDSAMYFCASSEGRSSSYEQYFGPGTRLTVT.

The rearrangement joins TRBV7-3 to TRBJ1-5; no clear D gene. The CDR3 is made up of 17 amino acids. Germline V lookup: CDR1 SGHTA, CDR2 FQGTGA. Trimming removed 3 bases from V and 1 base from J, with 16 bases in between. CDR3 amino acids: CASSFNGPGDSNQPQHF. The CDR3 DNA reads TGTGCCAGCAGCTTTAACGGCCCGGGTGACAGCAATCAGCCCCAGCATTTT.

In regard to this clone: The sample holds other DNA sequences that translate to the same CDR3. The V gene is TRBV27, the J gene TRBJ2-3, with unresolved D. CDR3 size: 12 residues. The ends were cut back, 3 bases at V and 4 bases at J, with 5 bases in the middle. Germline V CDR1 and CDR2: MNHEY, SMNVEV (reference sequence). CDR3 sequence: CASSFGPDTQYF. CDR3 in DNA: TGTGCCAGCAGTTTCGGCCCAGATACGCAGTATTTT.